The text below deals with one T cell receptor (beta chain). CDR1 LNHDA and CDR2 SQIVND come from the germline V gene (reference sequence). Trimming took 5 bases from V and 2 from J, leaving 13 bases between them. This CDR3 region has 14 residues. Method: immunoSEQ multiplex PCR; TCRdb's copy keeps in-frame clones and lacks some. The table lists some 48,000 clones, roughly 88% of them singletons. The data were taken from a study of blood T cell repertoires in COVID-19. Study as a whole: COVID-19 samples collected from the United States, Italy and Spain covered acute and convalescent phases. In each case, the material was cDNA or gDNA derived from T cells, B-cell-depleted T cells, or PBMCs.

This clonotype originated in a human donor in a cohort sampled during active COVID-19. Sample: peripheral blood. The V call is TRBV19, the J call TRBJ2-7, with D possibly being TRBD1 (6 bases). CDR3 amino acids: CASSAPGHTYEQYF. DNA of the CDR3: TGTGCCAGTAGTGCCCCGGGACATACCTACGAGCAGTACTTC.